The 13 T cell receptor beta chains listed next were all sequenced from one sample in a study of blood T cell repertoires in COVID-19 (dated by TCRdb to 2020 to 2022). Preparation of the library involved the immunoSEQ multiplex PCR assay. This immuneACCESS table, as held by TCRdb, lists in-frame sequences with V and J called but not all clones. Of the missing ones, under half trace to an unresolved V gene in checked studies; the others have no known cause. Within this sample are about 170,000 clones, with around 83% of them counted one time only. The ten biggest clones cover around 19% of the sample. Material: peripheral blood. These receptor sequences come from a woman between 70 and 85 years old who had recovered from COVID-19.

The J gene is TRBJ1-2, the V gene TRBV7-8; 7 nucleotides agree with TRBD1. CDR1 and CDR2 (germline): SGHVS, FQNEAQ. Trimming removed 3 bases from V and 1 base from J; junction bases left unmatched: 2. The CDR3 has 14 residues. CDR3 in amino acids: CASSLGTVNYGYTF. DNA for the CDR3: TGTGCCAGCAGCTTGGGGACAGTTAACTATGGCTACACCTTC.

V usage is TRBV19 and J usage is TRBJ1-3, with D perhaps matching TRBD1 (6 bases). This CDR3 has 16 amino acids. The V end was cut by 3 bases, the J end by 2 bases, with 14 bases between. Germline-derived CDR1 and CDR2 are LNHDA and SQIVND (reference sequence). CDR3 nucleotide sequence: TGTGCCAGTAGTATTTCGGGGGGGGCGACTGGAAACACCATATATTTT. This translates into CASSISGGATGNTIYF. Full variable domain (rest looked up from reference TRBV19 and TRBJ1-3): DGGITQSPKYLFRKEGQNVTLSCEQNLNHDAMYWYRQDPGQGLRLIYYSQIVNDFQKGDIAEGYSVSREKKESFPLTVTSAQKNPTAFYLCASSISGGATGNTIYFGEGSWLTVV.

The CDR3 DNA reads TGTGCCATCAGTCCTGGGACAGGGCCGTACCGTGAGGACTATGGCTACACCTTC. This gives the protein CAISPGTGPYREDYGYTF. The rearrangement joins TRBV10-3 to TRBJ1-2; TRBD1 agrees at 9 bases. V lost 5 bases to trimming and J lost 3 bases; unmatched junction nucleotides: 16. The CDR3 extends over 18 amino acids. Germline-derived CDR1 and CDR2 are ENHRY and SYGVKD.

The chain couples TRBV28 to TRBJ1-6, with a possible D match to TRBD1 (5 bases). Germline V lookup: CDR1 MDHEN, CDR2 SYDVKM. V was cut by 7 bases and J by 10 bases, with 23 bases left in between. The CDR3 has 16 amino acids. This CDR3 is CASILSSGVSGSPLHF. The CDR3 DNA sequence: TGTGCCAGCATCCTTTCCTCGGGGGTTAGCGGATCACCCCTCCACTTT.

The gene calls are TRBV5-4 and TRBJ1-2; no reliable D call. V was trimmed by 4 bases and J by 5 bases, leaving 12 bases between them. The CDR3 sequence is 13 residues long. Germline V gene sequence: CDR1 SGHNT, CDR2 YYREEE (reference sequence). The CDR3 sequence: CASSTQRGYGYTF. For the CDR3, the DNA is TGTGCCAGCAGCACCCAACGGGGTTATGGCTACACCTTC. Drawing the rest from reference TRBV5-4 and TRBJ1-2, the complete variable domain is ETGVTQSPTHLIKTRGQQVTLRCSSQSGHNTVSWYQQALGQGPQFIFQYYREEENGRGNFPPRFSGLQFPNYSSELNVNALELDDSALYLCASSTQRGYGYTFGSGTRLTVV.

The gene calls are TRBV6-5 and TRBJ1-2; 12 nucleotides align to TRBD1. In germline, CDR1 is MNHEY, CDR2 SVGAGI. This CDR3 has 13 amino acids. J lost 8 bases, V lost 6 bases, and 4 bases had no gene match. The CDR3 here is CASRGQGAGGYTF. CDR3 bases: TGTGCCAGCAGGGGACAGGGGGCGGGAGGCTACACCTTC.

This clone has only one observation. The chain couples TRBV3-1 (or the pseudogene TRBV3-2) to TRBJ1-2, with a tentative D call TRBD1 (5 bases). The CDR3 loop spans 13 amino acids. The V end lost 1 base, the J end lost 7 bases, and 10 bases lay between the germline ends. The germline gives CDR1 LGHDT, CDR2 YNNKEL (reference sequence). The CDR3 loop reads CASSQAGEGGYTF. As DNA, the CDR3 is TGTGCCAGCAGCCAAGCGGGGGAGGGTGGCTACACCTTC.

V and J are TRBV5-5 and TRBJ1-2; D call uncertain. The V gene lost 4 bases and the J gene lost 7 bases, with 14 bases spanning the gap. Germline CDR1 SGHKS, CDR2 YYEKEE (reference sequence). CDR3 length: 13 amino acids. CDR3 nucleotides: TGTGCCAGCAGCACGGGGTCCGGTCGTGGCTACACCTTC. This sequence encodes CASSTGSGRGYTF.

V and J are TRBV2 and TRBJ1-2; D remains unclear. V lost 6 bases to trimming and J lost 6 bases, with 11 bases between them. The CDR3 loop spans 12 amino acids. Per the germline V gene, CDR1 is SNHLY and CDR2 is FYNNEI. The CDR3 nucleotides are TGTGCCAGCAGCGAGCGGAGGGATGGCTACACCTTC. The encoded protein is CASSERRDGYTF.

The CDR3 protein is CASTTRRGPYNSPLHF. The CDR3 DNA is TGTGCCAGCACCACTCGGAGGGGCCCCTATAATTCACCCCTCCACTTT. The chain couples TRBV28 to TRBJ1-6; tentative D call: TRBD1 (5 bases). Deletions cut 7 bases from V and 2 bases from J, with 15 bases between. Germline CDR1 MDHEN, CDR2 SYDVKM. The CDR3 extends over 16 amino acids.

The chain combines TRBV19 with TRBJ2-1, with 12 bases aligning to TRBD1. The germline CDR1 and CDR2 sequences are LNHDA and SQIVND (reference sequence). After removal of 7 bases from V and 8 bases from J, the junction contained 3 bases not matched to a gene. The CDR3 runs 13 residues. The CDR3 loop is CASTGTGGDEQFF. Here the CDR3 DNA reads TGTGCCAGTACCGGGACAGGGGGCGATGAGCAGTTCTTC.

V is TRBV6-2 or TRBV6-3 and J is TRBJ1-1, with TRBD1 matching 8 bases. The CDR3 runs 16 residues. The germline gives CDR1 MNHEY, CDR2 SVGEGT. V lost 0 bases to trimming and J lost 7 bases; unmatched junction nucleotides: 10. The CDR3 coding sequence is TGTGCCAGCAGTTACTCTGAGGGCAGGGGGCGCGGTGAAGCTTTCTTT. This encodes CASSYSEGRGRGEAFF.

The CDR3 spells CASSPPSGRAFF. CDR3 nucleotide sequence: TGTGCCAGCAGCCCGCCGTCTGGTCGGGCTTTCTTT. This sequence joins TRBV7-9 and TRBJ1-1; D not certain. This CDR3 has 12 residues. From germline, CDR1 is SEHNR and CDR2 FQNEAQ (reference sequence). Trimming cost V 5 bases and J 11 bases, with 15 bases left between them.